This T cell receptor (beta chain) was sequenced in a study of Ad26.COV2.S vaccination and SARS-CoV-2 variants. Study-level information: Ad26.COV2.S arm of COV1001 included the donor. Whole-study findings and limits: Total T cell responses were possibly underestimated by TCR breadth and depth analyses. People given the vaccine had a wider spike-specific TCR breadth than placebo recipients did.

Libraries were prepared by immunoSEQ multiplex PCR; TCRdb keeps only in-frame clonotypes and omits some of them. The table shows 350,000 to 550,000 clones, with approximately 92% occurring only once. The treatment was: about 20 received Ad26.COV2.S at low or high dose, single or two shots; about 5 received placebo; per-sample allocation not given. Day 63 following the first vaccine or placebo injection was when the samples were taken. V shed 2 bases and J shed 4 bases, with 3 bases lying between them. This CDR3 contains 12 residues. Germline V gene data show CDR1 as SGHTA and CDR2 as FQGNSA. This clone has only one observation. Its antigen is unidentified.

The chain combines TRBV7-2 with TRBJ1-5; D gene ambiguous. The TCR comes from a person aged 18-65 years who received the Ad26.COV2.S COVID-19 vaccine or a placebo. Sequencing used peripheral blood, obtained in a trial of Ad26.COV2.S vaccine versus placebo. CDR3 sequence: CASSLQNQPQHF. The CDR3 DNA reads TGTGCCAGCAGCTTACAGAATCAGCCCCAGCATTTT.